The 20 T cell receptor beta chains listed next were all sequenced from one sample in a study of blood T cells in healthy people across ages. PCR was performed a second time for 7 to 11 cycles using a sample-barcoded 5' primer and a J-beta primer mix. TCRdb re-derived calls from the 5' RACE reads in MiXCR, one entry per CDR3 protein. The table records 1.5 million to 2 million distinct CDR3 sequences, 28% of them present only once. The sequencing input was blood. Source of these receptors: a woman aged 25-40 years in good health.

As concerns this clonotype: A clone one base away is much larger, so this may be a read error. The CDR3 nucleotides read TGCAGCGTCAGGGGGACTGAAGAGACCCAGTACTTC. It specifies CSVRGTEETQYF. J is TRBJ2-4 and V is TRBV29-1; TRBD1 might be the D (7 bases). The J call may be wrong; the DNA end is better matched by TRBJ2-5. The germline V gene has CDR1 SQVTM and CDR2 ANQGSEA. This CDR3 region has 12 residues.

This chain joins TRBV6-2 or TRBV6-3 and TRBJ2-1; D tentatively reads TRBD1 or TRBD2 (5 bases each). V gave up 6 bases and J gave up 6 bases, with 21 bases separating them. The CDR3 contains 16 residues. CDR1 and CDR2 (germline): MNHEY, SVGEGT. The chain's CDR3 is CASSGRDLTFGNEQFF. CDR3 in DNA: TGTGCCAGCAGCGGTCGGGACCTGACTTTTGGCAATGAGCAGTTCTTC.

The sample holds a few counts of this clonotype. The J gene is TRBJ2-2, the V gene TRBV3-1; D may match TRBD1 or TRBD2 (5 bases each). Between the trimmed V and J ends, which lost 8 bases and 0 bases, there was a span of 10 bases. The CDR3 contains 14 residues. Germline CDR1 LGHDT, CDR2 YNNKEL (reference sequence). In nucleotides, the CDR3 is TGTGCCAGCGGACTGGGGGCGAACACCGGGGAGCTGTTTTTT. Translating it yields CASGLGANTGELFF.

In its sample, this clonotype was seen a few times. The CDR3 nucleotides are TGTGCCAGCAGTGTGGCCCGTGTGGGGACCCAGTACTTC. Translating it yields CASSVARVGTQYF. The V call is TRBV12-3 or TRBV12-4, the J call TRBJ2-5; no firm D call. The CDR3 loop spans 13 amino acids. The V end lost 5 bases, the J end lost 7 bases, and 14 bases lay between the germline ends.

The chain uses TRBV7-9 and TRBJ2-1, with 13 bases matching TRBD2. Germline lookup yields CDR1 SEHNR and CDR2 FQNEAQ (reference sequence). The CDR3 contains 18 residues. With V trimmed by 6 bases and J by 5 bases, 13 bases remained unmatched. The CDR3 spells CASRITPRLAGGNNEQFF. DNA of the CDR3: TGTGCCAGCAGAATAACTCCCCGACTAGCGGGGGGCAACAATGAGCAGTTCTTC.

This clonotype came up a few times. This chain links TRBV15 with TRBJ2-3, with D tentatively TRBD2 (5 bases). CDR1 LNHNV and CDR2 YYDKDF come from the germline V gene (reference sequence). The CDR3 covers 15 residues. The ends were cut back, 11 bases at V and 4 bases at J, with 22 bases in the middle. CDR3 loop: CAAGELRSLADTQYF. CDR3 nucleotides: TGTGCCGCCGGGGAGTTAAGGTCTCTCGCAGATACGCAGTATTTT.

The chain joins TRBV27 to TRBJ2-1; 7 bases are shared with TRBD2. The germline CDR1 and CDR2 sequences are MNHEY and SMNVEV (reference sequence). V lost 1 base and J lost 8; bases outside the gene matches: 17. CDR3 length equals 18 residues. The CDR3 loop is CASSLFPAGARDGDEQFF. CDR3 bases: TGTGCCAGCAGTTTATTTCCGGCGGGAGCGCGGGATGGTGATGAGCAGTTCTTC.

V and J are TRBV3-1 and TRBJ2-4; unclear D gene. The CDR3 has 14 amino acids. The germline CDR1 and CDR2 sequences are LGHDT and YNNKEL (reference sequence). The V and J ends lost 3 bases and 13 bases respectively, with 19 bases between them. The CDR3 region has the DNA TGTGCCAGCAGCCAGTCTCTCTCGCCAGGCGTGCAGTACTTC. Its translation: CASSQSLSPGVQYF.

This clonotype was seen only a few times. The chain has TRBV29-1 and TRBJ2-5; 9 bases are a match to TRBD2. There are 16 residues in the CDR3. The J segment lost 0 bases and the V segment lost 4 bases, leaving 9 bases of the junction unmatched. Germline V lookup: CDR1 SQVTM, CDR2 ANQGSEA. Here the CDR3 reads CSVVPSGMRYQETQYF. The CDR3 DNA is TGCAGCGTTGTCCCTAGCGGGATGAGGTACCAAGAGACCCAGTACTTC.

This chain links TRBV5-1 with TRBJ2-5, with D perhaps TRBD2 (5 bases). Per germline, CDR1 SGHRS and CDR2 YFSETQ. The CDR3 runs to 16 residues. V was clipped by 4 bases and J by 1 base, with 17 bases between them. CDR3 nucleotide sequence: TGCGCCAGCAGCCCCCAAAACCGGCGGGCCCAAGAGACCCAGTACTTC. Translating it yields CASSPQNRRAQETQYF.

This clonotype was counted only a few times. V usage is TRBV20-1 and J usage is TRBJ2-7, with D possibly TRBD1 on 6 matching bases. Germline V lookup: CDR1 DFQATT, CDR2 SNEGSKA (reference sequence). This CDR3 spans 14 amino acids. Trimming pared 6 bases from V and 1 base from J, leaving 16 bases between. The CDR3, as DNA: TGCAGTGCACCGAACAGGGCTCAATCCTACGAGCAGTACTTC. This codes for CSAPNRAQSYEQYF.

This clonotype came up a few times. The CDR3 region is CASSFTPGTSGQPQHF. The CDR3 bases are TGCGCCAGCAGCTTTACTCCCGGGACGAGTGGACAGCCCCAGCATTTT. The chain is built from TRBV5-1 and TRBJ1-5, with D perhaps TRBD1 (5 bases). The CDR3 loop spans 16 amino acids. The ends were cut back, 2 bases at V and 7 bases at J, with 19 bases in the middle. The germline gives CDR1 SGHRS, CDR2 YFSETQ.

Only a few counts were recorded for this clonotype. The CDR3 coding sequence is TGTGCCAGCACCGGTAGCGGGAGCCCAAGGGAGACCCAGTACTTC. Amino acids: CASTGSGSPRETQYF. The chain uses TRBV6-6 and TRBJ2-5; 9 bases are a match to TRBD2. Trimming cost V 7 bases and J 5 bases; bases outside gene matches: 11. The CDR3 loop spans 15 amino acids. Germline CDR1 reads MNHNY; CDR2 reads SVGAGI (reference sequence).

This clonotype was seen only a few times. V usage is TRBV6-1 and J usage is TRBJ2-5; no definite D call. Germline loops: CDR1 MNHNS, CDR2 SASEGT. The CDR3 extends over 15 amino acids. Deletions cut 2 bases from V and 4 bases from J, with 14 bases between. The CDR3 sequence is CASSETPGRVETQYF. CDR3 DNA sequence: TGTGCCAGCAGTGAAACTCCAGGAAGGGTAGAGACCCAGTACTTC.

Of note for this clonotype: A much more abundant neighbour one base away suggests this may be a read error. The rearrangement uses TRBV9 and TRBJ2-4, with D perhaps matching TRBD1 (5 bases). The tail of the sequence fits TRBJ2-7 better, so the J call may be wrong. Germline CDR1 is SGDLS and CDR2 is YYNGEE. This CDR3 is 17 amino acids long. The chain's CDR3 is CASSPQGKRRSAYEQYF. The CDR3 coding sequence is TGTGCCAGCAGCCCGCAGGGAAAGAGACGGAGCGCCTACGAGCAGTACTTC.

This rearrangement joins TRBV3-1 to TRBJ2-7; possible D gene TRBD1, 6 bases. Per germline, CDR1 LGHDT and CDR2 YNNKEL (reference sequence). The V gene lost 3 bases and the J gene lost 0 bases, with 12 bases spanning the gap. This CDR3 has 15 residues. In nucleotides, the CDR3 is TGTGCCAGCAGCCAGGGGACAACAACCTCCTACGAGCAGTACTTC. Translated: CASSQGTTTSYEQYF.

In its sample, this clonotype was seen many times. V and J are TRBV7-2 and TRBJ2-1; no definite D call. CDR3 length: 13 residues. V shed 1 base and J shed 9 bases, with 10 bases lying between them. In germline, CDR1 is SGHTA, CDR2 FQGNSA. This chain's CDR3 is CASSLVSLGEQFF. The CDR3 DNA reads TGTGCCAGCAGCTTAGTTAGTTTGGGTGAGCAGTTCTTC.

The chain uses TRBV6-4 and TRBJ2-3; 8 bases line up with TRBD2. Germline V gene data show CDR1 as MRHNA and CDR2 as SNTAGT. Trimming at V came to 0 bases and at J to 4 bases, leaving 0 bases not matched to a gene. There are 14 residues in the CDR3. The CDR3 DNA reads TGTGCCAGCAGTGACTCAGCGGGAGCAGATACGCAGTATTTT. Its translation is CASSDSAGADTQYF.

Points on this clonotype: One junction end does not reproduce the germline sequence, and a read error may be involved. This chain connects TRBV7-8 to TRBJ2-4; 7 bases map to TRBD1. CDR1 is SGHVS and CDR2 is FQNEAQ in the germline V gene. The CDR3 spans 16 residues. The chain's CDR3 is CASNLERGGIKNIQYF. DNA for the CDR3: TGTGCCAGCAACTTAGAAAGAGGGGGCATCAAAAACATTCAGTACTTC.

The V gene is TRBV12-3 or TRBV12-4, the J gene TRBJ1-1; weak D call: TRBD1 (6 bases). This CDR3 spans 13 amino acids. Trimming cost V 2 bases and J 7 bases, with 11 bases left between them. CDR3 nucleotide sequence: TGTGCCAGCAGTTTATCAGGGGCTATTGAAGCTTTCTTT. Translation gives CASSLSGAIEAFF.